A selection of T cell receptor beta chains follows, all from one sample in a study of blood T cell repertoires in COVID-19. The assay was immunoSEQ multiplex PCR, and TCRdb's table has in-frame clones only and misses some. The profile covers more than 30,000 clones, with around 86% appearing a single time and 24% taken by the ten largest. Sample: peripheral blood. These receptors originate from a man aged 50-60 years with active or convalescent COVID-19. The CDR3 runs from the conserved cysteine through the conserved F or W. Clone size is not always given. Where it is, it says once, few, many or a class for expanded clones.

size	V	CDR3
.	TRBV2	CASTDRLWYGYTF
.	TRBV6-5	CASSYSVTVNTEAFF
.	TRBV18	CASSPQPRTGLTDTQYF
.	TRBV9	CASSMTSGNAGELFF
.	TRBV5-1	CASSLDRGGIGAFF
.	TRBV27	CASSLQGANYGYTF
.	TRBV18	CASSPAGNSPLHF
.	TRBV4-1	CASSQVIRRTDLNYGYTF
.	TRBV29-1	CSVMIFDSYGYTF
.	TRBV13	CASSLASSGDSYEQYF
.	TRBV18	CASSPATSGSRLSGANVLTF
.	TRBV7-3	CASSSGLAGVSYNEQFF
.	TRBV9	CASSVLAGLQETQYF
.	TRBV6-6	CASSRDSSNQPQHF
.	TRBV6-1	CATRKGGADEKLFF
.	TRBV19	CASSMQDGGWSTDTQYF
.	TRBV3-1/TRBV3-2	CASSQSWGLGNTIYF
.	TRBV21-1	CASSKFGGNTDTQYF
.	TRBV7-3	CASSFGGNTEAFF
.	TRBV29-1	CSASGRAVGELFF
.	TRBV29-1	CSGHGLGGWDTEAFF
.	TRBV6-5	CASSSGTGGALRGYTF
.	TRBV5-1	CASRGLTGNTEAFF
once	TRBV5-1	CASSLGAGTGSYNEQFF
.	TRBV28	CASRTGATTGEQYF
.	TRBV6-6	CASTPVRDEKLFF
.	TRBV3-1/TRBV3-2	CASSQSFEAFF
.	TRBV3-1/TRBV3-2	CASSQIVPGTSGSLADTQYF
.	TRBV9	CASSGTGGMNTEAFF
once	TRBV29-1	CSADRVANYGYTF
.	TRBV7-8	CAASGEDYNEQFF
.	TRBV6-5	CASRPDRINQPQHF